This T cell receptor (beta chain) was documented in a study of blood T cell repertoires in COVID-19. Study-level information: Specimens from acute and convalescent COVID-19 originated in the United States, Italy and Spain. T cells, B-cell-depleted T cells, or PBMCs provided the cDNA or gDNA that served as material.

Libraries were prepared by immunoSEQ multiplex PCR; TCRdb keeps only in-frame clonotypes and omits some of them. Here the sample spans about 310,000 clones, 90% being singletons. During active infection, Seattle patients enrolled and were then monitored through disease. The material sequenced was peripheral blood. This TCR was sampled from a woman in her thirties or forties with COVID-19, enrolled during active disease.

The CDR3 here is CASSGTSGTFYNEQFF. For the CDR3, the DNA is TGTGCCAGCAGTGGAACTTCCGGGACATTCTACAATGAGCAGTTCTTC. The V and J genes are TRBV6-1 and TRBJ2-1; perhaps TRBD1 as D (6 bases). V shed 4 bases and J shed 3 bases, with 16 bases lying between them. Germline values: CDR1 MNHNS, CDR2 SASEGT. The CDR3 loop spans 16 amino acids.